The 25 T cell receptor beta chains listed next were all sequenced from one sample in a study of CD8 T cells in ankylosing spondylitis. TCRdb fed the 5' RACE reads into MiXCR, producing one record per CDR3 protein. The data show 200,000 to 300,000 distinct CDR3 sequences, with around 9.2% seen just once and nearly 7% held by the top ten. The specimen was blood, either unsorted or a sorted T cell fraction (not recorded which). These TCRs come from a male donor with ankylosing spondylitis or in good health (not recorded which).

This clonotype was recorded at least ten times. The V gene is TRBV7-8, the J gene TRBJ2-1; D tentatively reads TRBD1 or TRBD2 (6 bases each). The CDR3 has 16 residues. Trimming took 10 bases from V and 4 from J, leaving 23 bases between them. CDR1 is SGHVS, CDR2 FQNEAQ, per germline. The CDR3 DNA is TGTGCCACCTCATATCGGGGGCCGCCTGATTACAATGAGCAGTTCTTC. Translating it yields CATSYRGPPDYNEQFF.

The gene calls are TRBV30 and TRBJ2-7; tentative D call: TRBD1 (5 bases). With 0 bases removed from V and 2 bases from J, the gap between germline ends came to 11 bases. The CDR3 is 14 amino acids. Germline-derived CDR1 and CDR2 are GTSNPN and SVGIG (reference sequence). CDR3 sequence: CAWSVGWTPYEQYF. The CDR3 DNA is TGTGCCTGGAGTGTTGGGTGGACACCCTACGAGCAGTACTTC. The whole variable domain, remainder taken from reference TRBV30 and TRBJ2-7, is SQTIHQWPATLVQPVGSPLSLECTVEGTSNPNLYWYRQAAGRGLQLLFYSVGIGQISSEVPQNLSASRPQDRQFILSSKKLLLSDSGFYLCAWSVGWTPYEQYFGPGTRLTVT.

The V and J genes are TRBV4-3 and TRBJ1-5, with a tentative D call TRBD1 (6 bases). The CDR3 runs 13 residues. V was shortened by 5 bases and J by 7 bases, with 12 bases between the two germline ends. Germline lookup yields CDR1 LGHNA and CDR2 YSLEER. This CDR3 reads CASSVERGQPQHF. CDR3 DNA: TGCGCCAGCAGCGTAGAGAGGGGGCAGCCCCAGCATTTT.

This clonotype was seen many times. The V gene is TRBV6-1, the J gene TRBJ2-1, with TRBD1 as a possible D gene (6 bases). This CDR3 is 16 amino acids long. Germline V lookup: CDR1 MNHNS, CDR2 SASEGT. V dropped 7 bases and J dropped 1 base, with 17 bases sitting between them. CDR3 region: CASKNPQGQSYNEQFF. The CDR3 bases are TGTGCCAGCAAAAACCCACAGGGCCAGTCCTACAATGAGCAGTTCTTC.

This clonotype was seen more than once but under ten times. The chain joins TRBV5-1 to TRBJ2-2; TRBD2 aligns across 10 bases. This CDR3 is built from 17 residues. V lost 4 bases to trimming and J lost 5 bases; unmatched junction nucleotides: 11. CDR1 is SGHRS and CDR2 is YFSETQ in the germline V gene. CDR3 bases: TGCGCCAGCAGCCCACTTCTAGCGGGAGTAGATACCGGGGAGCTGTTTTTT. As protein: CASSPLLAGVDTGELFF.

DNA for the CDR3: TGTGCCAGCAGCCAACCCCGACTTGGCTCCGGGATACCCTACGAGCAGTACTTC. This translates into CASSQPRLGSGIPYEQYF. The rearrangement joins TRBV3-1 to TRBJ2-7; D is possibly TRBD2 (5 bases). CDR3 size: 18 residues. V lost 2 bases and J 2 bases, leaving 22 bases between the germline ends. Germline assignment: CDR1 LGHDT and CDR2 YNNKEL (reference sequence).

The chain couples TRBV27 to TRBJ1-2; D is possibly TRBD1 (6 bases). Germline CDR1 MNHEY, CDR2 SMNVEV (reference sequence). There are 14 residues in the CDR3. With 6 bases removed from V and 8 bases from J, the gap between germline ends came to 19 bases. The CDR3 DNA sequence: TGTGCCAGCAGCCAACGGGGGGGCCTGGGAGGCTACACCTTC. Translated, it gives CASSQRGGLGGYTF.

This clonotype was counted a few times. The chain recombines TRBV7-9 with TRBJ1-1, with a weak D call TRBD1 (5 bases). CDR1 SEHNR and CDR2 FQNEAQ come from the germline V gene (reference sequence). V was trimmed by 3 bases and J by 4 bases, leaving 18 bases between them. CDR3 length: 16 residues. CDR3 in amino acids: CASSLRGPSRGTEAFF. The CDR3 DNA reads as TGTGCCAGCAGCTTGAGGGGACCCAGTCGGGGCACTGAAGCTTTCTTT.

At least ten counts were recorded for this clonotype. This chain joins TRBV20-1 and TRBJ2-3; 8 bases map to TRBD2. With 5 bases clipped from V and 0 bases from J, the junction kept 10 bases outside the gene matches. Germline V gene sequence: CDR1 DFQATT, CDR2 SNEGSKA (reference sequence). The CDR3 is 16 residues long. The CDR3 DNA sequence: TGCAGTGCTCCGAATAGACTAGCGACTAGCACAGATACGCAGTATTTT. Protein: CSAPNRLATSTDTQYF.

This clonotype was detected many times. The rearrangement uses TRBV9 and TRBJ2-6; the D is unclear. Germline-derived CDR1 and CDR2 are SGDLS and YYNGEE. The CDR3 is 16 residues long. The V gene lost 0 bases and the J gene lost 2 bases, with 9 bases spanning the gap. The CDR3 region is CASSVVEGPGANVLTF. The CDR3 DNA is TGTGCCAGCAGCGTAGTGGAAGGGCCTGGGGCCAACGTCCTGACTTTC.

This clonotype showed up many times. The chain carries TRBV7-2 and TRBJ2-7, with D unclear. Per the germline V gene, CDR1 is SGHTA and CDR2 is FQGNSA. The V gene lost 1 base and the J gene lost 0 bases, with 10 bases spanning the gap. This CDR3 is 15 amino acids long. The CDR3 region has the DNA TGTGCCAGCAGCTTAGGACGCCGGATCTCCTACGAGCAGTACTTC. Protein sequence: CASSLGRRISYEQYF.

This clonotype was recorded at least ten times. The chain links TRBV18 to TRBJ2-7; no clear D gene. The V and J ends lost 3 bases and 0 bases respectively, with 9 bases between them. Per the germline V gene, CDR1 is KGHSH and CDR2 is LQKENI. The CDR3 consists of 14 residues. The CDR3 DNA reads TGTGCCAGCTCACCCCTGGAGAGCTCCTACGAGCAGTACTTC. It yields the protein CASSPLESSYEQYF.

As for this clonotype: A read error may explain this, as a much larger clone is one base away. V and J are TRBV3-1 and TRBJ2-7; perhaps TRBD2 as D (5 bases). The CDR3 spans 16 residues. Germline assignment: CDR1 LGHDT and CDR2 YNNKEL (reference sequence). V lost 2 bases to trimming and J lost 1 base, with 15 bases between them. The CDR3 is CASSQHPGRESYEQYF. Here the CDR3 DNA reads TGTGCCAGCAGCCAACACCCGGGAAGGGAATCCTACGAGCAGTACTTC.

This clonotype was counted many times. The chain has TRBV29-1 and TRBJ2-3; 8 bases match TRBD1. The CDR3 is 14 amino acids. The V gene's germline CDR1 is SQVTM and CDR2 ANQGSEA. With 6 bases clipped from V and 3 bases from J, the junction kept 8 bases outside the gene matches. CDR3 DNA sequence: TGCAGCGTACGACAGGGGCTTCAAACAGATACGCAGTATTTT. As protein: CSVRQGLQTDTQYF.

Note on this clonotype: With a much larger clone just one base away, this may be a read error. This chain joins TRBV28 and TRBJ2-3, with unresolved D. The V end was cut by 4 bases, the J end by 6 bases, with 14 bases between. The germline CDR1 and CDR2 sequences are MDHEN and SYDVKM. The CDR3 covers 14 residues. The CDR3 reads CASSSGRPWDTQYF. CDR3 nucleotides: TGTGCCAGCAGTTCCGGACGGCCCTGGGATACGCAGTATTTT. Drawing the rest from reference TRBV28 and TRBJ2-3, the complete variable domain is DVKVTQSSRYLVKRTGEKVFLECVQDMDHENMFWYRQDPGLGLRLIYFSYDVKMKEKGDIPEGYSVSREKKERFSLILESASTNQTSMYLCASSSGRPWDTQYFGPGTRLTVL.

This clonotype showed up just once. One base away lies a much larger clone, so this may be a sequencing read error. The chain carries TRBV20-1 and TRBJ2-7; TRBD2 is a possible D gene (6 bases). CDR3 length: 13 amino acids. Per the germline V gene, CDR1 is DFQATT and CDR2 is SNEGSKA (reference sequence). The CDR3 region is CSATALEDYEQSF. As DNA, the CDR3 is TGCAGTGCTACGGCCCTGGAGGACTACGAGCAGTCCTTC.

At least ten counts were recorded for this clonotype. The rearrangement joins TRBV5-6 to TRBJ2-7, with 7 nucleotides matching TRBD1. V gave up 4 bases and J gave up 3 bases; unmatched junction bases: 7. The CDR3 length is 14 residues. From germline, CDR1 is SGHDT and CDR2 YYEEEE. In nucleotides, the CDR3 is TGTGCCAGCAGCACCCTGACAGGGAACTACGAGCAGTACTTC. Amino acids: CASSTLTGNYEQYF.

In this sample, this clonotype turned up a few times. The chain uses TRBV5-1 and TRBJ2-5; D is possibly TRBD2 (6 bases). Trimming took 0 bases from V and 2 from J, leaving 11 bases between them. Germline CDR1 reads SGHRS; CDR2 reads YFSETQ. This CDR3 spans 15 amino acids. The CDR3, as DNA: TGCGCCAGCAGCTTGGCGCTAGCGTTGCAAGAGACCCAGTACTTC. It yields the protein CASSLALALQETQYF.

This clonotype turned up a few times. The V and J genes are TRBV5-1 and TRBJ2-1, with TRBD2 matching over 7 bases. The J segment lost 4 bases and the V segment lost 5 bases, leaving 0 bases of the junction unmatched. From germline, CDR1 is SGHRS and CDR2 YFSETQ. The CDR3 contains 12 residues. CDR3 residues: CASRAGYNEQFF. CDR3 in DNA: TGCGCCAGCAGAGCGGGATACAATGAGCAGTTCTTC.

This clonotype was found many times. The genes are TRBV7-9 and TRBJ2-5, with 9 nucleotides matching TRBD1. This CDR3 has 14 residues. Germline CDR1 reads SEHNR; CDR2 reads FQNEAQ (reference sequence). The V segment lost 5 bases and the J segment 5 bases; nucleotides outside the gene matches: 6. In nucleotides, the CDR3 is TGTGCCAGCAGCCCGACAGGGGGGCATGAGACCCAGTACTTC. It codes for CASSPTGGHETQYF.

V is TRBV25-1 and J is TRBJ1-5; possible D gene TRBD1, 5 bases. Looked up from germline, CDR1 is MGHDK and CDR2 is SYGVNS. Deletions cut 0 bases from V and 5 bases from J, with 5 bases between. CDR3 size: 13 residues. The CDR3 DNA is TGTGCCAGCAGTGAATACAGGGATCAGCCCCAGCATTTT. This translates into CASSEYRDQPQHF. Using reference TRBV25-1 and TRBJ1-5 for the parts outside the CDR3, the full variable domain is EADIYQTPRYLVIGTGKKITLECSQTMGHDKMYWYQQDPGMELHLIHYSYGVNSTEKGDLSSESTVSRIRTEHFPLTLESARPSHTSQYLCASSEYRDQPQHFGDGTRLSIL.

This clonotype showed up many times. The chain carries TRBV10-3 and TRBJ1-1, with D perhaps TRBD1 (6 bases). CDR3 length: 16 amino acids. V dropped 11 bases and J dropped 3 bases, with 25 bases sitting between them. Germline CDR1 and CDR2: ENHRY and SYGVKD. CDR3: CAAKNPTDRRYTEAFF. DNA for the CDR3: TGTGCCGCCAAAAACCCCACCGACAGGCGATACACTGAAGCTTTCTTT.

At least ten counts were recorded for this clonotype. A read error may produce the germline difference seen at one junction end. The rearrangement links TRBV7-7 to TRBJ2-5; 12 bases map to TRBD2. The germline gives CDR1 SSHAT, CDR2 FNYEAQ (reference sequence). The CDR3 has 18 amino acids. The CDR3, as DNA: TGTGCTAGCAGCTTAGTGGCTAGCGGGAGGGCCCGGCAAGAGACCCAGTACTTC. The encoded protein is CASSLVASGRARQETQYF.

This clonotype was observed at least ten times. This CDR3 reads CASSPGAHSSYNEQFF. In nucleotides, the CDR3 is TGCGCCAGCAGCCCGGGCGCCCATAGCTCCTACAATGAGCAGTTCTTC. The rearrangement uses TRBV4-3 and TRBJ2-1; D uncertain. CDR3 length equals 16 residues. Trimming cost V 4 bases and J 0 bases, with 13 bases left between them. The germline gives CDR1 LGHNA, CDR2 YSLEER.

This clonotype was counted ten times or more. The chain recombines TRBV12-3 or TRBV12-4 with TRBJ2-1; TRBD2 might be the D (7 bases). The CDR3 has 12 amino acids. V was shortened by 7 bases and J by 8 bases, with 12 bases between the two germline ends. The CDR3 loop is CASNLGGDEQFF. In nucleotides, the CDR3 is TGTGCCAGCAACTTAGGGGGGGATGAGCAGTTCTTC.